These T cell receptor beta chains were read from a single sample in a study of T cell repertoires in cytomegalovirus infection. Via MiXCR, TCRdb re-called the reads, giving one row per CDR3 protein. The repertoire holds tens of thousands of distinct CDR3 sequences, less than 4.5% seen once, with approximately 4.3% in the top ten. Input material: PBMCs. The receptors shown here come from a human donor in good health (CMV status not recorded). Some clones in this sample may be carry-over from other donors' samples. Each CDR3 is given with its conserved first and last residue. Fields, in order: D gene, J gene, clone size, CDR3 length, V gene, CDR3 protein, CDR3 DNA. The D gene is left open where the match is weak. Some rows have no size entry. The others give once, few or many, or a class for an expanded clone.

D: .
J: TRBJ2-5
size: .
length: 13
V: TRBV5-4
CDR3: CASSFRREETQYF
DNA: TGTGCCAGCAGCTTTAGACGGGAAGAGACCCAGTACTTC

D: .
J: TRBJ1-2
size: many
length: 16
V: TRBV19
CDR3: CASSQRGGQSFYGYTF
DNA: TGTGCCAGTAGCCAGAGGGGGGGGCAAAGCTTCTATGGCTACACCTTC

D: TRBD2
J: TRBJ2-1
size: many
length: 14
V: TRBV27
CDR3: CASSRGGAYNEQFF
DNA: TGTGCCAGCAGCCGCGGGGGGGCGTACAATGAGCAGTTCTTC

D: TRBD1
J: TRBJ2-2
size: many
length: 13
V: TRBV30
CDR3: CAWGTGATGELFF
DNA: TGTGCCTGGGGGACAGGGGCCACCGGGGAGCTGTTTTTT

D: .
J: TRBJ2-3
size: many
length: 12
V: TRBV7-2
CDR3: CASSLVPDTQYF
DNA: TGTGCCAGCAGCTTAGTTCCAGATACGCAGTATTTT

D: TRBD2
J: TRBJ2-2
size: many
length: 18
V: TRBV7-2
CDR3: CASSLLAGGTLNTGELFF
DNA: TGTGCCAGCAGCTTACTAGCGGGGGGGACCCTTAACACCGGGGAGCTGTTTTTT

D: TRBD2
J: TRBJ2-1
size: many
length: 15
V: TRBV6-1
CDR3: CASSEFSGGANEQFF
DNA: TGTGCCAGCAGTGAATTTAGCGGGGGGGCCAATGAGCAGTTCTTC

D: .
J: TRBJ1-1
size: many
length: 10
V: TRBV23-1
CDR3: CASSHVEAFF
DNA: TGCGCCAGCAGTCACGTTGAAGCTTTCTTT

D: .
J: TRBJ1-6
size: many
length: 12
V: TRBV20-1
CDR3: CSARDQGSPLHF
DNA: TGCAGTGCTAGAGACCAAGGGTCACCCCTCCACTTT

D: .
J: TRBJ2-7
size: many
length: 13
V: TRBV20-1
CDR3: CSASIRGSYEQYF
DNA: TGCAGTGCTAGTATTCGCGGCTCCTACGAGCAGTACTTC

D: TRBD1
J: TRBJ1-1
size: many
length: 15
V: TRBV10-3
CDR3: CAISPAGTDNTEAFF
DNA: TGTGCCATCAGTCCTGCCGGGACAGATAACACTGAAGCTTTCTTT

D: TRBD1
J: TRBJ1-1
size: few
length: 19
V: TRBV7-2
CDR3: CASSLRTGALLTEQTEAFF
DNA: TGTGCCAGCAGCTTAAGGACAGGGGCTTTACTGACGGAACAAACTGAAGCTTTCTTT